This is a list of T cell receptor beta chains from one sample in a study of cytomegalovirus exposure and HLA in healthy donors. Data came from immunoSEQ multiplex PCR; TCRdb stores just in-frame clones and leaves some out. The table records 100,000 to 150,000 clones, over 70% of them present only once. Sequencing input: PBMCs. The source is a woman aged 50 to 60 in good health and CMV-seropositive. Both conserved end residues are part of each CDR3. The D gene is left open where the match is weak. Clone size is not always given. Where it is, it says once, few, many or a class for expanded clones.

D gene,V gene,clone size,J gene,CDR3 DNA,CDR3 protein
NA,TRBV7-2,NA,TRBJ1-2,TGTGCCAGCAGCTTGTACAGACTAGACTATGGCTACACCTTC,CASSLYRLDYGYTF
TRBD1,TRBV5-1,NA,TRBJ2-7,TGCGCCAGCAGCCCCGGACAGGGGGCTTACGAGCAGTACTTC,CASSPGQGAYEQYF
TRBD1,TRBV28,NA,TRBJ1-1,TGTGCCAGCAGTTCGGGACAGGGGGCGCGGACTGAAGCTTTCTTT,CASSSGQGARTEAFF
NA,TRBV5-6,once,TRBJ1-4,TGTGCCAGCCCCGGGCAGGGGTCGGGCCAAAATGAAAAACTGTTTTTT,CASPGQGSGQNEKLFF
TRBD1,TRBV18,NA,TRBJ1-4,TGTGCCAGCTCACCCAGGACAGGGGGAGGAGAAAAACTGTTTTTT,CASSPRTGGGEKLFF
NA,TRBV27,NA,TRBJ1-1,TGTGCCAGCAGTGCCCAACAGGGTAGGGACACTGAAGCTTTCTTT,CASSAQQGRDTEAFF
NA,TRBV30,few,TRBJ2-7,TGTGCCTGGAGTGGCAGGGGGGACGAGCAGTACTTC,CAWSGRGDEQYF
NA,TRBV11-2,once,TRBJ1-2,TGTGCCAGCAGCGCCAGAAATCCCATATATGGCTACACCTTC,CASSARNPIYGYTF
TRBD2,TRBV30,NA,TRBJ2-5,TGTGCCTGGGATAAGGGTCTAGCGGGTTCCCAAGAGACCCAGTACTTC,CAWDKGLAGSQETQYF
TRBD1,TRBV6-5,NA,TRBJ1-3,TGTGCCAGCAGTTATGACAGGGGTGGAAACACCATATATTTT,CASSYDRGGNTIYF
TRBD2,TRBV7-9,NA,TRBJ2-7,TGTGCCAGCAGCTTCCCTACTAGCGGGGGTAACTCCTACGAGCAGTACTTC,CASSFPTSGGNSYEQYF
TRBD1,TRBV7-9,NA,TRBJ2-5,TGTGCCAGCAGCTTAGCACAGGGGGTGATGGAGACCCAGTACTTC,CASSLAQGVMETQYF
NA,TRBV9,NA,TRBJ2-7,TGTGCCAGCAGCGTATGTAACCCCAAACCAGAAAAAACCTACGAGCAGTACTTC,CASSVCNPKPEKTYEQYF
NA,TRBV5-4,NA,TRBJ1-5,TGTGCCAGCAGCTTGGGAGGGAGCAATCAGCCCCAGCATTTT,CASSLGGSNQPQHF
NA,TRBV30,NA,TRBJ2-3,TGTGCCTGGAGTGTGAGGCCAGATACGCAGTATTTT,CAWSVRPDTQYF
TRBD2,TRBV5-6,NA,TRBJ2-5,TGTGCCAGCAGCTTCGGACTAGAAGAGACCCAGTACTTC,CASSFGLEETQYF
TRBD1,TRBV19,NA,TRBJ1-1,TGTGCCAGTATATACAGGGGTAACACTGAAGCTTTCTTT,CASIYRGNTEAFF
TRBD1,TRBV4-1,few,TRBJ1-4,TGCGCCAGCAGCCAAGAATTCAGGGGGCTCGAAAAACTGTTTTTT,CASSQEFRGLEKLFF
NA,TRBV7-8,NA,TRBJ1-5,TGTGCCAGCAGCCAAGAAGGGGTTCGCAATCAGCCCCAGCATTTT,CASSQEGVRNQPQHF
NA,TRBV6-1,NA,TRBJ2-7,TGTGCCAGCAATTCCCACCTATACGAGCAGTACTTC,CASNSHLYEQYF
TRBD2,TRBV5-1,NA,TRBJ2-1,TGCGCCAGCAGCTCCGAACTAGCGGGGGGCTACAATGAGCAGTTCTTC,CASSSELAGGYNEQFF
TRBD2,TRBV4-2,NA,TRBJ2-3,TGTGCCAGCAGCCTCGACGGGCAGCGGCCAGCGGGGGGCACAGATACGCAGTATTTT,CASSLDGQRPAGGTDTQYF
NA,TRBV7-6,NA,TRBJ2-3,TGTGCCAGCAGCTTAGCGGGGGGGCAGTCAGATACGCAGTATTTT,CASSLAGGQSDTQYF
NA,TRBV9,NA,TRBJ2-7,TGTGCCAGCAGCGTAGTCCCGGGGAACTACGAGCAGTACTTC,CASSVVPGNYEQYF
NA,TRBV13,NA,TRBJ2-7,TGTGCCAGCAGCTCCCCCTGGGAGACCTACGAGCAGTACTTC,CASSSPWETYEQYF
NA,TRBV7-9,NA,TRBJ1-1,TGTGCCAGCAGGAGACAGGTCTCGGGCACTGAAGCTTTCTTT,CASRRQVSGTEAFF
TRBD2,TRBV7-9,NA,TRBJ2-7,TGTGCCAGCAGCTTCCTAACCGCCGGGAGGGAGCAGTACTTC,CASSFLTAGREQYF
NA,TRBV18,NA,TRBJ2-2,TGTGCCAGCTCAGTATTTGCCGGGGAGCTGTTTTTT,CASSVFAGELFF
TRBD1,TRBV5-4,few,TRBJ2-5,TGTGCCACCCATCCGGGACAGCAGTACCAAGAGACCCAGTACTTC,CATHPGQQYQETQYF
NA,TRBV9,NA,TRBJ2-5,TGTGCCAGCAGCGTAGCAACTAGAGGGCGAGAGACCCAGTACTTC,CASSVATRGRETQYF
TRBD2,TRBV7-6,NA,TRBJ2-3,TGTGCCAGCAGCTTGGAAGATAGCGGGAGTAGGGTGGATACGCAGTATTTT,CASSLEDSGSRVDTQYF
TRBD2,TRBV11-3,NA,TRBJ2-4,TGTGCCAGCAGCTTAAACCTGGGGGGGGGTACCAAAAACATTCAGTACTTC,CASSLNLGGGTKNIQYF
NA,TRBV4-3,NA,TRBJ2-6,TGCGCCAGCAGCCATGCGGGGCCGGGGGCCAACGTCCTGACTTTC,CASSHAGPGANVLTF
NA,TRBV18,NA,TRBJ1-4,TGTGCCAGCTCACTCGGGGGGGATGAAAAACTGTTTTTT,CASSLGGDEKLFF
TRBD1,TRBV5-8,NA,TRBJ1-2,TGTGCCAGCAGCTTTCAGGGGGGATATGGCTACACCTTC,CASSFQGGYGYTF
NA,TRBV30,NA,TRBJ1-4,TGTGCCATGGGGCAGGGTCGCGAAAAACTGTTTTTT,CAMGQGREKLFF
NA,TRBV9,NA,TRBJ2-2,TGTGCCAGCAGCCCCCGAGGAGGTGGTGGGGGGGCCAACACCGGGGAGCTGTTTTTT,CASSPRGGGGGANTGELFF
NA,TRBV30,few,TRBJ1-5,TGTGCCTGGGGGAGGGACAGCAATCAGCCCCAGCATTTT,CAWGRDSNQPQHF
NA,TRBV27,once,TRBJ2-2,TGTGCCAGCAGTTTACGGTCGAACACCGGGGAGCTGTTTTTT,CASSLRSNTGELFF
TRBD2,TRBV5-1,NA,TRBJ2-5,TGCGCCAGCAGCTTGGGTACGGGGGGGGAAGAGACCCAGTACTTC,CASSLGTGGEETQYF
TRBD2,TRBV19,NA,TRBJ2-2,TGTGCCATATCAGAGACTAGCGGGAGATGGACCGGGGAGCTGTTTTTT,CAISETSGRWTGELFF
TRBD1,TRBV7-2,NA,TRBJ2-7,TGTGCCAGCAGCTTCGGGGACAGGGGTTACGAGCAGTACTTC,CASSFGDRGYEQYF
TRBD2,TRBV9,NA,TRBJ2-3,TGTGCCAGCAGCTCAGGGACTAGCGGGACTTTTCAAAGCACAGATACGCAGTATTTT,CASSSGTSGTFQSTDTQYF
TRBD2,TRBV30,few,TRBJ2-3,TGTGCCTGGAGTCCCTCACTAGCGGGGACGCAGTATTTT,CAWSPSLAGTQYF
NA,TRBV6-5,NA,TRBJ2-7,TGTGCCAGCAGTTCCACGACAGACTACGAGCAGTACTTC,CASSSTTDYEQYF
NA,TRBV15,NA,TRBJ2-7,TGTGCCACCAGTCAGCGGGCCTACGAGCAGTACTTC,CATSQRAYEQYF
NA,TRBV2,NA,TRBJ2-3,TGTGCCAGCAGAGATGACTACAGGGATGATACGCAGTATTTT,CASRDDYRDDTQYF
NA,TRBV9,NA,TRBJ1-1,TGTGCCAGCTCCCCCCGACTTGTGAACACTGAAGCTTTCTTT,CASSPRLVNTEAFF
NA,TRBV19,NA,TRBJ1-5,TGTGCCAGTAGTATACAGGGGAGTCAGCCCCAGCATTTT,CASSIQGSQPQHF
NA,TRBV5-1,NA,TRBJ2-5,TGCGCCAGCAGCTTGGGCTTACGGGAGACCCAGTACTTC,CASSLGLRETQYF